The TCR beta chain under discussion was sequenced for a study of early T cells in non-severe SARS-CoV-2 infection. A single record per CDR3 protein comes from TCRdb applying MiXCR to the 5' RACE reads. This sample has tens of thousands of distinct CDR3 sequences, with around an eighth found just once. This clonotype was seen a handful of times. The CDR3 spans 16 residues. J lost 1 base, V lost 1 base, and 4 bases had no gene match. Germline values: CDR1 MNHNS, CDR2 SASEGT. The gene calls are TRBV6-1 and TRBJ2-1; 7 nucleotides match TRBD2. The sequencing input was whole blood. The receptor's source is an adult who was a healthcare worker with PCR-confirmed SARS-CoV-2 infection or an uninfected control (not recorded which). CDR3 DNA sequence: TGTGCCAGCAGTGAAGTGGGAGGGTGGTCCTACAATGAGCAGTTCTTC. Its protein is CASSEVGGWSYNEQFF.